Listed below are T cell receptor beta chains from one sample, sequenced in a study of OX40 agonist ivuxolimab in advanced cancers. This table comes from immunoSEQ multiplex PCR, and its TCRdb copy is limited to in-frame clones, with some not included. Counted here are tens of thousands of clones, 75% to 85% occurring once; the ten biggest clones make up around 22%. The sample here was CD4+ or CD8+ T cells sorted from blood, taken in a trial of the OX40 agonist ivuxolimab. The source is an adult with an advanced solid tumor such as melanoma, head and neck, liver or kidney cancer. CDR3s include the opening cysteine and the closing phenylalanine or tryptophan. D genes are given only for firm matches. Rows give clone size only sometimes, using once, few, many, or a class for an expanded clone.

clone_size	d_call	j_call	v_call	cdr3_aa	cdr3_nt
-	TRBD1	TRBJ1-2	TRBV5-1	CASSSGTGVDGYTF	TGCGCCAGCAGCTCGGGGACAGGGGTTGATGGCTACACCTTC
-	-	TRBJ2-3	TRBV6-6	CASSYWGDTQYF	TGTGCCAGCAGTTACTGGGGCGATACGCAGTATTTT
-	-	TRBJ1-3	TRBV9	CASGGGDTIYF	TGTGCCAGCGGGGGCGGGGACACCATATATTTT
-	TRBD1	TRBJ1-2	TRBV5-1	CASSSPGQDVKDGYTF	TGCGCCAGCAGTTCTCCGGGACAGGATGTGAAGGATGGCTACACCTTC
-	TRBD1	TRBJ1-1	TRBV4-1	CASSQQTGGSPEAFF	TGCGCCAGCAGCCAGCAGACAGGGGGCAGCCCTGAAGCTTTCTTT
-	-	TRBJ2-5	TRBV7-2	CASSLQGAETQYF	TGTGCCAGCAGCCTCCAGGGTGCGGAGACCCAGTACTTC
few	-	TRBJ2-3	TRBV27	CASSGANADTQYF	TGTGCCAGCTCCGGGGCGAACGCAGATACGCAGTATTTT
once	-	TRBJ2-3	TRBV7-3	CASSLTPGGLDTDTQYF	TGTGCCAGCAGCTTAACCCCAGGCGGGCTCGACACAGATACGCAGTATTTT
-	-	TRBJ2-1	TRBV5-1	CASSLGRGRSYNEQFF	TGCGCCAGCAGCTTGGGAAGGGGCCGCTCCTACAATGAGCAGTTCTTC
few	-	TRBJ1-2	TRBV5-4	CASTLSGRGDYGYTF	TGTGCCAGCACCCTTTCCGGCCGGGGGGACTATGGCTACACCTTC
-	TRBD1	TRBJ1-2	TRBV9	CASSQGQPNYGYTF	TGTGCCAGCAGCCAGGGACAGCCTAACTATGGCTACACCTTC